This T cell receptor beta chain was recovered during a study of blood T cell repertoires in COVID-19. Study-wide context: Acute and convalescent COVID-19 specimens originated in the United States, Italy and Spain. The cDNA or gDNA used as material had been derived from T cells, B-cell-depleted T cells, or PBMCs.

As for this clone: The junction departs from germline at one end; a sequencing error may be responsible.

The CDR3 has 17 amino acids. The V gene's germline CDR1 is LGHNA and CDR2 YNFKEQ. In the authors' methods: How many nucleated cells were present was estimated from reference gene primer amplification. Only in-frame clones appear in the TCRdb table, and some are missing; sequencing was by immunoSEQ multiplex PCR. Clone size and the V and J calls come from that table; the DNA yielded D and trimming. The sample includes 27,000 or so clones, about 91% seen only once; the top ten take around 17%. Sequenced input: peripheral blood. The rearrangement uses TRBV4-2 and TRBJ2-7; possibly TRBD2 for D (6 bases). The sequence derives from a human donor with active COVID-19. The donor label of this sample is uncertain. CDR3 nucleotides: TGTGCCAGCAGCCAAACGATCCTGCGGGATCGTTCCTCCGAGCAGTACTTC. Translated, it gives CASSQTILRDRSSEQYF.